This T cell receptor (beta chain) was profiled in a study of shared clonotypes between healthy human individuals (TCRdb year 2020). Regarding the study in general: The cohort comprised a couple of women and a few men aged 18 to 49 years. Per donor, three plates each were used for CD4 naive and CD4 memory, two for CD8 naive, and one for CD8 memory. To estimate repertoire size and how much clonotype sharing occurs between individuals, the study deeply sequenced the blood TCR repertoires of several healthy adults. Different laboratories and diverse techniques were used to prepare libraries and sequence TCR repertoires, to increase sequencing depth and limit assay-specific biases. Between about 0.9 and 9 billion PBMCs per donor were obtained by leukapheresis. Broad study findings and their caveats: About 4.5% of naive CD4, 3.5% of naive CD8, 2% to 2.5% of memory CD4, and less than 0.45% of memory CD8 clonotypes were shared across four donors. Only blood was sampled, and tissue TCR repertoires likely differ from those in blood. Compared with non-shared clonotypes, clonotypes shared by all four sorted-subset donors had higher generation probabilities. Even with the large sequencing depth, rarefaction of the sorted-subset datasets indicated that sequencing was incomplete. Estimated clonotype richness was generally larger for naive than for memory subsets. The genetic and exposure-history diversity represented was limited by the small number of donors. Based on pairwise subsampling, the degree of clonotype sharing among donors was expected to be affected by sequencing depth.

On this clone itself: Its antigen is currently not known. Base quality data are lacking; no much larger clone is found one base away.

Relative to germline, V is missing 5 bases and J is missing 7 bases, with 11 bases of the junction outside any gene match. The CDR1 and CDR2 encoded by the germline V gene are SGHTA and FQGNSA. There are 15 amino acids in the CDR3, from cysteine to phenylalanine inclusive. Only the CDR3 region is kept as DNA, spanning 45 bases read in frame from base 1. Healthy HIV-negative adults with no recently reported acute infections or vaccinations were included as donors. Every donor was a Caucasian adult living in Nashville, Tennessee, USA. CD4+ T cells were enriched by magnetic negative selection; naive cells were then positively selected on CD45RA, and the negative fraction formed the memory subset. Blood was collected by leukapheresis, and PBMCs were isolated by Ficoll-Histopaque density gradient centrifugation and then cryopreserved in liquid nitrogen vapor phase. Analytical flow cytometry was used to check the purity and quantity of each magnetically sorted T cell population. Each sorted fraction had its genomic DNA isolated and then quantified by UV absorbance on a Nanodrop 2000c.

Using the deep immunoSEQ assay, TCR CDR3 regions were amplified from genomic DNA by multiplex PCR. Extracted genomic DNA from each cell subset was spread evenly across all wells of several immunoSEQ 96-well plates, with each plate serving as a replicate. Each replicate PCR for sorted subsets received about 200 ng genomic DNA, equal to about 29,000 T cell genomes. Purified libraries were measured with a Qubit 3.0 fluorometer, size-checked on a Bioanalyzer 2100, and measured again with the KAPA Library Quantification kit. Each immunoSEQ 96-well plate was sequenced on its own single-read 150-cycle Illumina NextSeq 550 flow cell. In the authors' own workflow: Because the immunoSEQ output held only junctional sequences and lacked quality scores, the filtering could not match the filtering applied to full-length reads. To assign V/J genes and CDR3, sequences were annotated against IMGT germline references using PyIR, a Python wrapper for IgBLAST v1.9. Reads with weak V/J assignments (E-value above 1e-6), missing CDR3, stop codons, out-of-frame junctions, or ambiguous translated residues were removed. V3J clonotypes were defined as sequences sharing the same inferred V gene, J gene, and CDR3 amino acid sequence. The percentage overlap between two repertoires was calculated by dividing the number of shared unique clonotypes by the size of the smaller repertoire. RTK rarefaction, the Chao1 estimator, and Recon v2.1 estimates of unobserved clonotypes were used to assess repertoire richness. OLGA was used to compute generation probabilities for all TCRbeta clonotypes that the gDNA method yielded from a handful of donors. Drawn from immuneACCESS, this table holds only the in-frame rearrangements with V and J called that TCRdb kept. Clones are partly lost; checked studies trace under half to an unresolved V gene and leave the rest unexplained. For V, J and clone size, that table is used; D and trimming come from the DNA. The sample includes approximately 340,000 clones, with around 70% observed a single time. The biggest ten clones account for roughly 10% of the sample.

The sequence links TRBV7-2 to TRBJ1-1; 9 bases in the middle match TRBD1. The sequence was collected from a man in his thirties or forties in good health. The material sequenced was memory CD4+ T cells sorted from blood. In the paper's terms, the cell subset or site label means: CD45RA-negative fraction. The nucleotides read TGTGCCAGCAGCAGAGACAGGGGGAGCGGGGTTGAAGCTTTCTTT. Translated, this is CASSRDRGSGVEAFF.